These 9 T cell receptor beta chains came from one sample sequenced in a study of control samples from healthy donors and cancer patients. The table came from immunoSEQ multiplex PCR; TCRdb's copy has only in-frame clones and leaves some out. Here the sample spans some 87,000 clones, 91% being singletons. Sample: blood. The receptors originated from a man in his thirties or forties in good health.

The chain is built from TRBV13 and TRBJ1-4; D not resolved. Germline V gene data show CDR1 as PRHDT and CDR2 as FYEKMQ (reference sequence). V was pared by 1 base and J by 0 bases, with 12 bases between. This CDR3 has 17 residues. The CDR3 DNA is TGTGCCAGCAGCTTAGCTCCCGGCAGTTCAACTAATGAAAAACTGTTTTTT. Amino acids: CASSLAPGSSTNEKLFF. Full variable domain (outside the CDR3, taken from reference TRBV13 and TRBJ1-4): AAGVIQSPRHLIKEKRETATLKCYPIPRHDTVYWYQQGPGQDPQFLISFYEKMQSDKGSIPDRFSAQQFSDYHSELNMSSLELGDSALYFCASSLAPGSSTNEKLFFGSGTQLSVL.

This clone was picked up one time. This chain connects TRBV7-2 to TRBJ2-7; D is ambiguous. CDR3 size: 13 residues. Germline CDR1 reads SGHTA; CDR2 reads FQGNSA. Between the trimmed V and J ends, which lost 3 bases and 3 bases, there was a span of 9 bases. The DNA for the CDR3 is TGTGCCAGCAGCTTGAATCCGGGCTACGAGCAGTACTTC. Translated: CASSLNPGYEQYF.

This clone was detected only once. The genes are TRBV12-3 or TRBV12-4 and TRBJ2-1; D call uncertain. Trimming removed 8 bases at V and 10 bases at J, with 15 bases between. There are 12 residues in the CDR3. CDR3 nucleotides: TGTGCCAGCGGCTCTGGAGTCCAAGAGCAGTTCTTC. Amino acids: CASGSGVQEQFF.

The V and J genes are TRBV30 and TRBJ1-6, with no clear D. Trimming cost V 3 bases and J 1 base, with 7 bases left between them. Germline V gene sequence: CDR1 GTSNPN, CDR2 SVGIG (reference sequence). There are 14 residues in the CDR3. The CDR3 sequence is CAWRSGSYNSPLHF. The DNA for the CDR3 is TGTGCCTGGAGGAGTGGTTCCTATAATTCACCCCTCCACTTT.

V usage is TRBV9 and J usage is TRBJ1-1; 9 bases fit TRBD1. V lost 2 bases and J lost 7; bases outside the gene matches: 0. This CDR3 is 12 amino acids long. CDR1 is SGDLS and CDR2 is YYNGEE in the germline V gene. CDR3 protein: CASSVTGGEAFF. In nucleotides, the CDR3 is TGTGCCAGCAGCGTGACAGGGGGTGAAGCTTTCTTT.

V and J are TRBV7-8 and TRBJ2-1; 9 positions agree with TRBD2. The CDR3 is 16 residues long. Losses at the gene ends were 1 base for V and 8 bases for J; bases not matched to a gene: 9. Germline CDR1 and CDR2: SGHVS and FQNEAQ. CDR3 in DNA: TGTGCCAGCAGCTTAGGGGCGGGGGGGCCTTCAGATGAGCAGTTCTTC. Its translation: CASSLGAGGPSDEQFF.

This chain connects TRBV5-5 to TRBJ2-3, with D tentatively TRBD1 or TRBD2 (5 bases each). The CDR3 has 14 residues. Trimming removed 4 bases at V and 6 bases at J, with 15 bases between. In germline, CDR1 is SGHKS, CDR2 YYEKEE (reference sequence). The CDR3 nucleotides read TGTGCCAGCAGCGGAGGACAAGTAGGGGATACGCAGTATTTT. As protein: CASSGGQVGDTQYF.

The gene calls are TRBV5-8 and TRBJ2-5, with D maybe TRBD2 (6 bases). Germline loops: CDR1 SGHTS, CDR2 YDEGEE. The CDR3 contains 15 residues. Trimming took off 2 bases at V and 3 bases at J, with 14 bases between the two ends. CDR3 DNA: TGTGCCAGCAGCTTTGGGGGGTACACTAAAGAGACCCAGTACTTC. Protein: CASSFGGYTKETQYF.

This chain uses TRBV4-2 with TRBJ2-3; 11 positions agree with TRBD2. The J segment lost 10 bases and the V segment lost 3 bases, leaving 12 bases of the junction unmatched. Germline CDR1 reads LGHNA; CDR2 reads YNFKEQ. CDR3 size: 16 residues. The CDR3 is CASSQVSGRGLAAQYF. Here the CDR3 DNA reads TGTGCCAGCAGCCAGGTTAGCGGGAGGGGCCTCGCAGCGCAGTATTTT.